This TCR beta chain stems from a study of blood T cell repertoires in COVID-19. Study-level information: Researchers got acute and convalescent COVID-19 samples from the United States, Italy and Spain. PBMCs, B-cell-depleted T cells, or T cells were the source of the cDNA or gDNA that made up the material.

In the original analysis: Cell counts per sample came from amplifying reference gene primers. Some clones are missing from TCRdb's copy, which holds only in-frame ones; the method was immunoSEQ multiplex PCR. V and J calls and clone size are those listed in that table; D and trimming were worked out from the DNA. The sample has fewer than 70,000 clones; approximately 81% are singletons. Input material: peripheral blood. This TCR was sampled from a man aged 50 or older with active COVID-19.

CDR3 nucleotide sequence: TGTGCCAGCAGCTTAAGGAAGTCAGCGCGAAGTGAGCAGTTCTTC. Its translation: CASSLRKSARSEQFF. The chain couples TRBV5-8 to TRBJ2-1; no clear D. Germline-derived CDR1 and CDR2 are SGHTS and YDEGEE. V dropped 2 bases and J dropped 9 bases, with 18 bases sitting between them. The CDR3 consists of 15 residues.